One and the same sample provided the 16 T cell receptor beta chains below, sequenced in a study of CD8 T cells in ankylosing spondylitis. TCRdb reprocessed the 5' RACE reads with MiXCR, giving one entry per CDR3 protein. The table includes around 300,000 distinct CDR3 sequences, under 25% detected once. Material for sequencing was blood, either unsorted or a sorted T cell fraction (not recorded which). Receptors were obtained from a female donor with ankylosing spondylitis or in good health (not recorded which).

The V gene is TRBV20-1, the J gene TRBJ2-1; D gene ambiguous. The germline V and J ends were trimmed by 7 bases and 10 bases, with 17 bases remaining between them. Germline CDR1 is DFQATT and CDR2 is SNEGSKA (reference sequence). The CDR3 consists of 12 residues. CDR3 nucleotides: TGCAGTGTTTCCCCGGTCAGTGTGGAGCAGTTCTTC. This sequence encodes CSVSPVSVEQFF.

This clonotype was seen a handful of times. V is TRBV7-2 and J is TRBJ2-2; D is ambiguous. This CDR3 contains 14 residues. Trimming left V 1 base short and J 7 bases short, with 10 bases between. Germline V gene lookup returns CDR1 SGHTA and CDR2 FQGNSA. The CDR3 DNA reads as TGTGCCAGCAGCTTAGTCGTGACGATCGGGGAGCTGTTTTTT. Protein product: CASSLVVTIGELFF.

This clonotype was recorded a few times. DNA of the CDR3: TGTGCCAGCTCACCACAGGTTTACCACGAGCAGTACTTC. Translation gives CASSPQVYHEQYF. This chain connects TRBV18 to TRBJ2-7; no reliable D call. Trimming stripped 1 base from V and 5 bases from J, with 9 bases between. The germline V gene has CDR1 KGHSH and CDR2 LQKENI. The CDR3 covers 13 residues. Drawing the rest from reference TRBV18 and TRBJ2-7, the complete variable domain is NAGVMQNPRHLVRRRGQEARLRCSPMKGHSHVYWYRQLPEEGLKFMVYLQKENIIDESGMPKERFSAEFPKEGPSILRIQQVVRGDSAAYFCASSPQVYHEQYFGPGTRLTVT.

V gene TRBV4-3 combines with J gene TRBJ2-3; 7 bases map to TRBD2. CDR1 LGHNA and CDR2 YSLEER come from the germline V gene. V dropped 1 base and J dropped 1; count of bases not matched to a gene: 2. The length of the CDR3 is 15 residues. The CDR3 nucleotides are TGCGCCAGCAGCCAAGCCCGGGAGGGCACAGATACGCAGTATTTT. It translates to CASSQAREGTDTQYF.

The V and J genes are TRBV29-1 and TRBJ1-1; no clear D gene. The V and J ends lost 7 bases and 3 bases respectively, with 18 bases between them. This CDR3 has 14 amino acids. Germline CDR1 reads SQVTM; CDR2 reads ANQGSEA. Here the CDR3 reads CSGEGRSPHTEAFF. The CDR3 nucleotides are TGCAGCGGGGAGGGCCGATCTCCCCACACTGAAGCTTTCTTT.

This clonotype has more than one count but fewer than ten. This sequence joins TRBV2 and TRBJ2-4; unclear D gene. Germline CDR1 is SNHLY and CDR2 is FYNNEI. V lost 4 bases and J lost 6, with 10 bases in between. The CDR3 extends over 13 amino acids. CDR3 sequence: CASSVRQRNIQYF. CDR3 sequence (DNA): TGTGCCAGCAGTGTTCGGCAGCGAAACATTCAGTACTTC.

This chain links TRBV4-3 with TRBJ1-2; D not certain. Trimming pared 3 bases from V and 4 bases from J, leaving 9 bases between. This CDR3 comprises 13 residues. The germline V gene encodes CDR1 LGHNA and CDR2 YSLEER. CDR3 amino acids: CASSQTETYGYTF. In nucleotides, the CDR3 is TGCGCCAGCAGCCAGACGGAAACCTATGGCTACACCTTC.

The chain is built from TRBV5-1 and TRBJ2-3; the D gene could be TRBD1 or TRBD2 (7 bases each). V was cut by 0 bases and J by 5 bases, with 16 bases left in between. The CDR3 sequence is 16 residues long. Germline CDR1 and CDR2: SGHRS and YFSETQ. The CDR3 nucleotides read TGCGCCAGCAGCTTGGCTGTAACAGGGGAGGGAGATACGCAGTATTTT. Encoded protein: CASSLAVTGEGDTQYF.

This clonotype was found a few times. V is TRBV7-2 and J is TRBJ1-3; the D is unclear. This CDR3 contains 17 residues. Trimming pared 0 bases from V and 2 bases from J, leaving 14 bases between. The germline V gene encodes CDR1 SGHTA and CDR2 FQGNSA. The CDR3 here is CASSLAPHRRAGNTIYF. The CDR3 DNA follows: TGTGCCAGCAGCTTAGCGCCCCACCGGAGGGCTGGAAACACCATATATTTT.

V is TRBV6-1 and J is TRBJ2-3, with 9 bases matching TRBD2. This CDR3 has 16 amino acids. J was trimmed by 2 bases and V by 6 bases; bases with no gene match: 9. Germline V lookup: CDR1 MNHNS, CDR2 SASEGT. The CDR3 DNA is TGTGCCAGCAGCCCCCCCCGACTAGCGGACACAGATACGCAGTATTTT. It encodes CASSPPRLADTDTQYF.

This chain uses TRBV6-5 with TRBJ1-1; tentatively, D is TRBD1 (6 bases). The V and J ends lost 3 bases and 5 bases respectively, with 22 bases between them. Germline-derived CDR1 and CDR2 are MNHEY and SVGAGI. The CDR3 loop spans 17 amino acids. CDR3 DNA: TGTGCCAGCAGTTATGGGTACAGGGATCCGGGTTCGACTGAAGCTTTCTTT. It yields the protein CASSYGYRDPGSTEAFF.

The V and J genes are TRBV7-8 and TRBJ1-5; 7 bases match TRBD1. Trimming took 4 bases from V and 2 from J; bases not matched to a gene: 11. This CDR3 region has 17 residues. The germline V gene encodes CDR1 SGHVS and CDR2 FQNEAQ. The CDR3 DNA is TGTGCCAGCAGCTCCAGACAGGGAAGGATAGGCAATCAGCCCCAGCATTTT. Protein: CASSSRQGRIGNQPQHF.

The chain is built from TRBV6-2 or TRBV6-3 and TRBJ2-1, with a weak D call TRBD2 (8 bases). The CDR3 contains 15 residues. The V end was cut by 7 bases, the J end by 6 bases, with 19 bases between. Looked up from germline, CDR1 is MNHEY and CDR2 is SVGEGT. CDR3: CASTGGGGRFNEQFF. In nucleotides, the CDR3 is TGTGCCAGCACCGGAGGGGGCGGGAGGTTCAATGAGCAGTTCTTC.

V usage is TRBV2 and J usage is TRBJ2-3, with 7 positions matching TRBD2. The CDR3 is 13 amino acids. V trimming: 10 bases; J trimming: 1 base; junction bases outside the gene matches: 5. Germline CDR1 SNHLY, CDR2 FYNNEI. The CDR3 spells CAKQRDGTDTQYF. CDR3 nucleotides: TGTGCCAAGCAGCGGGATGGCACAGATACGCAGTATTTT.

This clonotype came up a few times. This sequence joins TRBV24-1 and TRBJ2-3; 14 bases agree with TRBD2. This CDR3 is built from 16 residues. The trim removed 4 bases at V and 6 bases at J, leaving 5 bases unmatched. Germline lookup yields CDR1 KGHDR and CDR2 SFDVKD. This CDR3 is CATSDPGLAGADTQYF. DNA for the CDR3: TGTGCCACCAGTGACCCGGGACTAGCGGGAGCGGATACGCAGTATTTT.

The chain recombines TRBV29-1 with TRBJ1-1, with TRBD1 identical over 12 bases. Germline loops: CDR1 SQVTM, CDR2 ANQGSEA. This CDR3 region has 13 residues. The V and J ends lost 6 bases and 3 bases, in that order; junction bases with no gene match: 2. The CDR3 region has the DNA TGCAGCGTAGGGACAGGGGGCGACACTGAAGCTTTCTTT. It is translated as CSVGTGGDTEAFF.